This T cell receptor beta chain was retrieved from a study of blood T cell repertoires in COVID-19. Study-wide background: Collection of acute and convalescent COVID-19 samples took place in the United States, Italy and Spain. PBMCs, B-cell-depleted T cells, or T cells provided the cDNA or gDNA that made up the material.

Per the original methods: Counts of nucleated cells, estimated from reference gene primer amplification, were obtained. TCRdb's copy holds only in-frame clones and misses some; the assay was immunoSEQ multiplex PCR. The DNA gave D and trimming, while V, J and clone size come from that table. The sample contains almost 200,000 clones, 86% of which appear only once. Sequencing was carried out using peripheral blood. The clonotype was recovered from a woman aged 70-85 years with acute or convalescent COVID-19.

The CDR3 spells CASSIPGTGSETQYF. The CDR3 coding sequence is TGTGCCAGTAGTATCCCCGGGACAGGGTCAGAGACCCAGTACTTC. This chain uses TRBV19 with TRBJ2-5; TRBD1 matches 9 bases. CDR1 LNHDA and CDR2 SQIVND come from the germline V gene (reference sequence). Trimming cost V 3 bases and J 4 bases; bases outside gene matches: 6. The CDR3 contains 15 residues.